These 21 T cell receptor beta chains were sequenced from one sample in a study of blood T cell repertoires in COVID-19. Assay: immunoSEQ multiplex PCR; the TCRdb copy retains only in-frame clones and omits some. The sample lists about 36,000 clones; 70% to 90% were seen once. The sequenced material came from peripheral blood. The receptors were sampled from a human donor in a cohort sampled during active COVID-19.

The chain is built from TRBV7-3 and TRBJ2-7; 13 bases agree with TRBD2. This CDR3 has 17 amino acids. With V trimmed by 5 bases and J by 1 base, 8 bases remained unmatched. CDR1 is SGHTA and CDR2 is FQGTGA in the germline V gene. The CDR3 coding sequence is TGTGCCAGCAGCCCCAACCGACTAGCGGGGGGTTCCTACGAGCAGTACTTC. It codes for CASSPNRLAGGSYEQYF.

V usage is TRBV28 and J usage is TRBJ2-3; perhaps TRBD2 as D (6 bases). The germline CDR1 and CDR2 sequences are MDHEN and SYDVKM. The length of the CDR3 is 14 residues. Trimming stripped 7 bases from V and 4 bases from J, with 15 bases between. CDR3: CASTTGAGPDTQYF. CDR3 bases: TGTGCCAGCACAACTGGGGCGGGGCCAGATACGCAGTATTTT.

The rearrangement uses TRBV4-3 and TRBJ2-3; 9 bases match TRBD2. This CDR3 is 19 amino acids long. V lost 0 bases, J lost 6 bases, and 16 bases stayed unmatched. The germline V gene has CDR1 LGHNA and CDR2 YSLEER. Here the CDR3 reads CASSQELRGGGYLVDTQYF. The CDR3 nucleotides are TGCGCCAGCAGCCAAGAGCTGCGGGGGGGCGGTTATTTGGTCGATACGCAGTATTTT.

This sequence joins TRBV5-1 and TRBJ2-7, with D possibly matching TRBD2 (6 bases). Trimming shortened V by 4 bases and J by 2 bases, and 16 bases separated the two germline ends. CDR1 and CDR2 from the germline V gene are SGHRS and YFSETQ. The CDR3 covers 15 residues. Here the CDR3 reads CASSGGHSRTYEQYF. CDR3 nucleotides: TGCGCCAGCAGCGGAGGGCACAGCCGTACCTACGAGCAGTACTTC.

This clone ranks as large (0.1 to 1%). V gene TRBV4-3 combines with J gene TRBJ2-2; 8 nucleotides match TRBD2. The CDR3 is 16 amino acids. Germline V CDR1 and CDR2: LGHNA, YSLEER. V lost 3 bases to trimming and J lost 6 bases; unmatched junction nucleotides: 9. The CDR3 DNA reads TGCGCCAGCAGCCAGTTAGCGGGGAGGGCACCCGGGGAGCTGTTTTTT. It yields the protein CASSQLAGRAPGELFF.

The V and J genes are TRBV30 and TRBJ1-4; D is possibly TRBD1 (5 bases). V lost 3 bases and J 0 bases, leaving 14 bases between the germline ends. Germline V CDR1 and CDR2: GTSNPN, SVGIG (reference sequence). This CDR3 is built from 16 residues. CDR3 region: CAWRDKIIATNEKLFF. For the CDR3, the DNA is TGTGCCTGGAGGGACAAGATAATTGCAACTAATGAAAAACTGTTTTTT. The full variable domain, its missing parts supplied by reference TRBV30 and TRBJ1-4, is SQTIHQWPATLVQPVGSPLSLECTVEGTSNPNLYWYRQAAGRGLQLLFYSVGIGQISSEVPQNLSASRPQDRQFILSSKKLLLSDSGFYLCAWRDKIIATNEKLFFGSGTQLSVL.

CDR3 region: CSASRGAGGHNEQFF. In DNA form, the CDR3 reads TGCAGTGCTAGTCGCGGAGCGGGGGGCCACAATGAGCAGTTCTTC. The chain has TRBV20-1 and TRBJ2-1; 9 bases fit TRBD2. CDR1 and CDR2 (germline): DFQATT, SNEGSKA (reference sequence). V gave up 3 bases and J gave up 5 bases; unmatched junction bases: 8. The CDR3 extends over 15 amino acids.

This chain connects TRBV6-5 to TRBJ2-1, with 9 nucleotides matching TRBD2. With 0 bases clipped from V and 6 bases from J, the junction kept 6 bases outside the gene matches. The CDR3 loop spans 16 amino acids. Germline V gene data show CDR1 as MNHEY and CDR2 as SVGAGI. CDR3 residues: CASSYSRRGGPNEQFF. The DNA of the CDR3 is TGTGCCAGCAGTTACTCGAGGCGGGGGGGTCCCAATGAGCAGTTCTTC.

In its sample, this clone was seen once. This CDR3 reads CASSYSPGGDQYF. The CDR3 region has the DNA TGTGCCAGCAGTTACTCCCCGGGGGGCGATCAGTACTTC. This chain uses TRBV6-6 with TRBJ2-7; TRBD2 might be the D (7 bases). In germline, CDR1 is MNHNY, CDR2 SVGAGI (reference sequence). Between the trimmed V and J ends, which lost 0 bases and 10 bases, there was a span of 13 bases. CDR3 length: 13 residues.

The genes are TRBV11-3 and TRBJ2-5, with 12 positions matching TRBD2. The V gene's germline CDR1 is SGHNT and CDR2 YENEEA. The J segment lost 4 bases and the V segment lost 1 base, leaving 10 bases of the junction unmatched. This CDR3 has 18 amino acids. The CDR3 loop is CASSLGASGGAVGETQYF. CDR3 sequence (DNA): TGTGCCAGCAGCTTAGGAGCTAGCGGGGGGGCCGTGGGAGAGACCCAGTACTTC. Combining the CDR3 with reference TRBV11-3 and TRBJ2-5 gives the whole variable domain EAGVVQSPRYKIIEKKQPVAFWCNPISGHNTLYWYLQNLGQGPELLIRYENEEAVDDSQLPKDRFSAERLKGVDSTLKIQPAELGDSAVYLCASSLGASGGAVGETQYFGPGTRLLVL.

This clone has more than one count but fewer than ten. The rearrangement links TRBV6-5 to TRBJ1-2, with no clear D. Germline CDR1 reads MNHEY; CDR2 reads SVGAGI. The V and J ends lost 6 bases and 4 bases respectively, with 12 bases between them. The CDR3 consists of 13 residues. The CDR3: CASRPGLAYGYTF. CDR3 DNA sequence: TGTGCCAGCAGGCCAGGATTGGCCTATGGCTACACCTTC.

V usage is TRBV4-3 and J usage is TRBJ2-3; 9 bases match TRBD1. CDR1 is LGHNA, CDR2 YSLEER, per germline. The CDR3 loop spans 17 amino acids. V lost 2 bases, J lost 0 bases, and 6 bases stayed unmatched. CDR3 protein: CASSQNRGRVSTDTQYF. CDR3 bases: TGCGCCAGCAGCCAAAACAGGGGGCGCGTGAGCACAGATACGCAGTATTTT.

The chain employs TRBV6-5 and TRBJ1-2; no definite D call. This CDR3 comprises 13 residues. Per germline, CDR1 MNHEY and CDR2 SVGAGI. Trimming stripped 2 bases from V and 8 bases from J, with 12 bases between. The CDR3 coding sequence is TGTGCCAGCAGTTACAATCAGGTTGACGGCTACACCTTC. This sequence encodes CASSYNQVDGYTF.

The chain has TRBV3-1 (or the pseudogene TRBV3-2) and TRBJ1-1, with 8 positions matching TRBD1. Per germline, CDR1 LGHDT and CDR2 YNNKEL (reference sequence). V shed 3 bases and J 7 bases; nucleotides not matched to a gene: 7. This CDR3 region has 14 residues. CDR3 sequence: CASSQQDREGEAFF. CDR3 sequence (DNA): TGTGCCAGCAGCCAGCAGGACAGGGAGGGTGAAGCTTTCTTT.

The chain recombines TRBV19 with TRBJ1-2; perhaps TRBD1 as D (5 bases). V lost 3 bases and J 4 bases, leaving 12 bases between the germline ends. Looked up from germline, CDR1 is LNHDA and CDR2 is SQIVND (reference sequence). The length of the CDR3 is 14 residues. CDR3 residues: CASSIGGTGYGYTF. As DNA, the CDR3 is TGTGCCAGTAGTATTGGAGGGACGGGCTATGGCTACACCTTC.

V usage is TRBV5-1 and J usage is TRBJ1-6; D gene unclear. Deletions cut 0 bases from V and 8 bases from J, with 9 bases between. Germline-derived CDR1 and CDR2 are SGHRS and YFSETQ. The CDR3 is made up of 14 amino acids. The CDR3 loop is CASSLGGSDSPLHF. DNA of the CDR3: TGCGCCAGCAGCTTGGGTGGAAGCGATTCACCCCTCCACTTT. Complete variable domain (other parts from reference TRBV5-1 and TRBJ1-6): KAGVTQTPRYLIKTRGQQVTLSCSPISGHRSVSWYQQTPGQGLQFLFEYFSETQRNKGNFPGRFSGRQFSNSRSEMNVSTLELGDSALYLCASSLGGSDSPLHFGNGTRLTVT.

The rearrangement links TRBV3-1 (or the pseudogene TRBV3-2) to TRBJ1-1; the D is unclear. V lost 1 base, J lost 8 bases, and 8 bases lay in between. The CDR3 is 12 amino acids. CDR1 is LGHDT and CDR2 is YNNKEL in the germline V gene (reference sequence). The CDR3 region is CASSQAGREAFF. The DNA for the CDR3 is TGTGCCAGCAGCCAAGCGGGGAGAGAAGCTTTCTTT.

The rearrangement uses TRBV23-1 and TRBJ2-3, with TRBD2 matching over 11 bases. TRBV23-1 is an ORF; its function is uncertain. V shed 2 bases, J shed 5 bases, and the junction held 6 bases outside the gene matches. The CDR3 has 16 residues. The CDR3 sequence: CASSQTSGGPRDTQYF. CDR3 coding DNA: TGCGCCAGCAGTCAAACTAGCGGGGGCCCTCGAGATACGCAGTATTTT.

The chain couples TRBV30 to TRBJ2-5, with TRBD2 matching 13 bases. CDR1 GTSNPN and CDR2 SVGIG come from the germline V gene (reference sequence). The CDR3 covers 13 residues. V shed 4 bases, J shed 13 bases, and the junction held 9 bases outside the gene matches. This chain's CDR3 is CAWTTTSGGSGYF. CDR3 in DNA: TGTGCCTGGACAACGACTAGCGGGGGGTCAGGGTACTTC.

The rearrangement uses TRBV4-3 and TRBJ2-6; the D gene is possibly TRBD2 (6 bases). The V end lost 0 bases, the J end lost 0 bases, and 12 bases lay between the germline ends. Looked up from germline, CDR1 is LGHNA and CDR2 is YSLEER. The CDR3 is 18 residues long. The CDR3 spells CASSQEHLGGSGANVLTF. The CDR3 DNA sequence: TGCGCCAGCAGCCAAGAGCATCTCGGGGGCTCTGGGGCCAACGTCCTGACTTTC.

The chain links TRBV6-4 to TRBJ1-2; 8 nucleotides line up with TRBD1. Trimming at V came to 6 bases and at J to 1 base, leaving 7 bases not matched to a gene. This CDR3 spans 15 amino acids. CDR1 and CDR2 (germline): MRHNA, SNTAGT. The CDR3 nucleotides are TGTGCCAGCAGCGAACACAGGGGGATTAACTATGGCTACACCTTC. Translated: CASSEHRGINYGYTF.